This T cell receptor beta chain was recorded in a study of shared clonotypes between healthy human individuals (dated by TCRdb to about 2020). Some background on the complete study: The cohort comprised a couple of women and a few men aged 18 to 49 years. For each donor, three plates each were used for CD4 naive and CD4 memory, two plates were used for CD8 naive, and one plate was used for CD8 memory. To estimate repertoire size and how much clonotypes are shared between individuals, the study performed deep sequencing of blood TCR repertoires from a handful of healthy adults. To increase sequencing depth and limit assay-specific biases, TCR repertoire library preparation and sequencing were carried out by different laboratories using diverse techniques. Leukapheresis yielded between about 0.85 and 10 billion PBMCs per donor.

The donors were healthy, HIV-negative adults with no recently reported acute infections or vaccinations. Only Caucasian adults living in Nashville, Tennessee, USA were represented among the donors. CD4+ T cells were enriched by magnetic negative selection, after which naive cells were positively selected on CD45RA and the negative fraction was taken as the memory subset. After blood collection by leukapheresis, PBMCs were isolated using Ficoll-Histopaque density gradient centrifugation and then cryopreserved in the vapor phase of liquid nitrogen. Analytical flow cytometry was used to check the purity and quantity of every magnetically sorted T cell population. From each sorted fraction, genomic DNA was isolated and quantified by UV absorbance on a Nanodrop 2000c. As encoded in the germline V gene (reference sequence), CDR1 is LNHDA while CDR2 is SQIVND. The CDR3 covers 10 residues, taking in both the cysteine and the phenylalanine. Only CDR3 DNA remains: 30 bases, in frame from the first base.

Using the deep immunoSEQ assay, TCR CDR3 regions were amplified from genomic DNA by multiplex PCR. Extracted genomic DNA from each cell subset was spread evenly across all wells of several immunoSEQ 96-well plates, with each plate serving as a replicate. Each replicate PCR for sorted subsets received roughly 0.2 ug genomic DNA, equal to 30,000 or so T cell genomes. Purified libraries were quantified with a Qubit 3.0 fluorometer, sized on a Bioanalyzer 2100, and re-quantified with the KAPA Library Quantification kit. A separate single-read 150-cycle Illumina NextSeq 550 flow cell was used to sequence each immunoSEQ 96-well plate. The authors' analysis ran thus. The immunoSEQ output contained only junctional sequences without quality scores, so filtering could not match that applied to full-length reads. To assign V/J genes and CDR3, sequences were annotated against IMGT germline references using PyIR, a Python wrapper for IgBLAST v1.9. Reads were removed for weak V/J assignments (E-value above 1e-6), missing CDR3, stop codons, out-of-frame junctions, or ambiguous translated residues. V3J clonotypes were defined as sequences sharing an identical inferred V gene, J gene, and CDR3 amino acid sequence. The percentage overlap between two repertoires was calculated by dividing the number of shared unique clonotypes by the size of the smaller repertoire. RTK rarefaction, the Chao1 estimator, and Recon v2.1 estimates of unobserved clonotypes were used to assess repertoire richness. Generation probabilities for all TCRbeta clonotypes obtained by the gDNA method from a handful of donors were computed using OLGA. This is the immuneACCESS table as TCRdb keeps it, with only in-frame sequences that have V and J called. A part of the clones is gone; compared with another copy, unresolved V genes explain less than half, and the rest is unexplained. From that table come the V and J calls and clone size; the DNA was used to work out D and trimming. The sample includes more than 2 million clones, with 85% to 95% observed a single time. The ten largest clonotypes hold 0.13% of the sample.

Concerning this clone: Its antigen is currently not known. The germline gene is not matched at one end of the junction; a read error may be the cause.

The paper as a whole reports these results and caveats: Larger estimated clonotype richness was generally found for naive subsets than for memory subsets. The genetic and exposure-history diversity represented was limited by the small number of donors. Higher generation probabilities were observed for clonotypes shared by all four sorted-subset donors than for non-shared clonotypes. Sharing across several donors was observed for 4.5% to 6.5% of naive CD4, about 3.2% of naive CD8, 2% to 2.5% of memory CD4, and around 0.4% of memory CD8 clonotypes. Even with the large sequencing depth, rarefaction of the sorted-subset datasets indicated that sequencing was incomplete. Pairwise subsampling led to the expectation that sequencing depth would affect the degree of clonotype sharing among donors. Sampling was restricted to blood, and TCR repertoires in tissue are likely to differ from TCR repertoires in blood.

The sample consisted of naive CD4+ T cells sorted from blood. The sample's cell subset or site, from its label and the paper: CD45RA+ positively selected. This clonotype was obtained from a man between 18 and 35 years old in good health. Recombination joined TRBV19 with TRBJ1-2; no confident D gene assignment can be made. In nucleotides, the sequence is TGTGCCAGTAACCTCCTTCTCCCTTACTTC. This codes for CASNLLLPYF. The reference TRBV19 and TRBJ1-2 proteins fill in what lies around the CDR3, so the full variable domain reads DGGITQSPKYLFRKEGQNVTLSCEQNLNHDAMYWYRQDPGQGLRLIYYSQIVNDFQKGDIAEGYSVSREKKESFPLTVTSAQKNPTAFYLCASNLLLPYFGSGTRLTVV.